The T cell receptor beta chain under discussion was sequenced for a study of blood T cell repertoires in COVID-19. Germline lookup yields CDR1 MNHEY and CDR2 SMNVEV (reference sequence). This CDR3 comprises 12 residues. The V gene lost 6 bases and the J gene lost 4 bases, with 8 bases spanning the gap. Clones were sequenced by immunoSEQ multiplex PCR, and TCRdb holds only the in-frame ones, with some missing. This sample has 250,000 to 400,000 clones, with approximately 90% found just once. This clone was observed many times. This clonotype originated in a woman in her 30s with COVID-19, enrolled during active disease. The sequencing sample was made of peripheral blood. The rearrangement joins TRBV27 to TRBJ2-3; weak D call: TRBD1 (5 bases). The CDR3: CASSWGPDTQYF. The CDR3 bases are TGTGCCAGCAGCTGGGGCCCAGATACGCAGTATTTT.